This T cell receptor (beta chain) emerged from a study of vaccination effects on CD4 cells after COVID-19. Viral peptide pool expansion of antigen-specific CD4+ T cells preceded sequencing in the ViraFEST assay. CD4+ T cells were isolated after nine to ten days of culture. Each person got two doses of an mRNA SARS-CoV-2 vaccine, BNT162b2 or mRNA-1273. The vaccine recipients had no prior SARS-CoV-2 infection, with negative nucleocapsid antibodies. Sequencing was performed with immunoSEQ multiplex PCR; in TCRdb, only in-frame clones are kept and a portion is missing. The sample holds approximately 61,000 clones; 60% to 75% are singletons and the top ten take about 1.2%. The CDR3 covers 16 residues. V was clipped by 4 bases and J by 4 bases; unmatched bases: 14. The germline V gene encodes CDR1 SGDLS and CDR2 YYNGEE. A word on this clone: The antigen remains unidentified.

The sequence was obtained from a human donor who received a COVID-19 vaccine. Specimen: CD4+ T cells from PBMCs cultured with HCoV-229E spike peptides, collected after COVID-19 vaccination. The chain combines TRBV9 with TRBJ2-7; TRBD1 matches 7 bases. The CDR3 DNA is TGTGCCAGCAGCCCTCACGGACAGGCGGCTCCTTACGAGCAGTACGTC. Residues: CASSPHGQAAPYEQYV.